The clone carrying this TCR beta chain was recorded only once. CDR1 SGHAT and CDR2 FQNNGV come from the germline V gene. The CDR3 runs to 16 residues. The V end lost 5 bases, the J end lost 2 bases, and 17 bases lay between the germline ends. This sample stems from a study of blood T cell repertoires in COVID-19. Repertoires were generated with immunoSEQ multiplex PCR, while TCRdb's copy carries only in-frame clones and drops some. This sample yields about 370,000 clones, of which 85% to 90% are seen a single time; 0.95% to 1.1% belongs to the top ten. The sequenced sample was PBMCs or T cells enriched from blood (not recorded which). The source is a young man who had recovered from COVID-19. This chain uses TRBV11-2 with TRBJ2-3, with D perhaps matching TRBD2 (6 bases). CDR3 in DNA: TGTGCCAGCAGCACCCTCCGGGACTTCGACACAGATACGCAGTATTTT. It translates to CASSTLRDFDTDTQYF. Looking up the rest from reference TRBV11-2 and TRBJ2-3 gives the full variable domain: EAGVAQSPRYKIIEKRQSVAFWCNPISGHATLYWYQQILGQGPKLLIQFQNNGVVDDSQLPKDRFSAERLKGVDSTLKIQPAKLEDSAVYLCASSTLRDFDTDTQYFGPGTRLTVL.